Listed below are T cell receptor beta chains from one sample, sequenced in a study of early T cells in non-severe SARS-CoV-2 infection. TCRdb used MiXCR to reprocess the 5' RACE reads, holding one entry per CDR3 protein. The sample records more than 85,000 distinct CDR3 sequences, roughly 15% being singletons. Sample: whole blood. Receptors originate from an adult who was a healthcare worker with PCR-confirmed SARS-CoV-2 infection or an uninfected control (not recorded which). CDR3s include the opening cysteine and the closing phenylalanine or tryptophan. Each record gives: V gene, D gene, J gene, clone size, CDR3 DNA, CDR3 protein. D genes are given only for firm matches. The listing skips clone size in some rows; elsewhere it reads once, few, many or a size class.

v_call: TRBV4-3; d_call: TRBD1; j_call: TRBJ1-1; clone_size: many; cdr3_nt: TGCGCCAGCAGCCAAGCTCCGGGACAGGGGGGCACTGAAGCTTTCTTT; cdr3_aa: CASSQAPGQGGTEAFF
v_call: TRBV5-1; d_call: TRBD1; j_call: TRBJ2-5; clone_size: -; cdr3_nt: TGCGCCAGCAGCTTGCTCGGGACAGGGGGTGAGACCCAGTACTTC; cdr3_aa: CASSLLGTGGETQYF
v_call: TRBV20-1; d_call: TRBD1; j_call: TRBJ1-6; clone_size: few; cdr3_nt: TGCAGTGCTACCAGCGGACAGGGAAGGCTTTCACCCCTCCACTTT; cdr3_aa: CSATSGQGRLSPLHF
v_call: TRBV12-3/TRBV12-4; d_call: -; j_call: TRBJ1-1; clone_size: -; cdr3_nt: TGTGCCAGCAGCAGAGGACAGACTAACACTGAAGCTTTCTTT; cdr3_aa: CASSRGQTNTEAFF
v_call: TRBV7-2; d_call: -; j_call: TRBJ1-5; clone_size: many; cdr3_nt: TGTGCCAGCAGCTCAGGGCCCGTTGAGCCCCAGCATTTT; cdr3_aa: CASSSGPVEPQHF
v_call: TRBV5-4; d_call: TRBD2; j_call: TRBJ2-7; clone_size: few; cdr3_nt: TGTGCCAGCAGCTTCCCCAAGACTAGCGGGAGGGTCTACGAGCAGTACTTC; cdr3_aa: CASSFPKTSGRVYEQYF
v_call: TRBV27; d_call: -; j_call: TRBJ2-5; clone_size: -; cdr3_nt: TGTGCCAGCAGTAGGTGGGACCAAGAGACCCAGTACTTC; cdr3_aa: CASSRWDQETQYF
v_call: TRBV28; d_call: TRBD2; j_call: TRBJ2-1; clone_size: few; cdr3_nt: TGTGCCAGCAGCCCAACTAGCGGGAACTCCTACAATGAGCAGTTCTTC; cdr3_aa: CASSPTSGNSYNEQFF
v_call: TRBV14; d_call: -; j_call: TRBJ1-6; clone_size: many; cdr3_nt: TGTGCCAGCAGCCAAGAAAAGCTATATTCTAGTAATTCACCCCTCCACTTT; cdr3_aa: CASSQEKLYSSNSPLHF
v_call: TRBV10-2; d_call: -; j_call: TRBJ1-5; clone_size: many; cdr3_nt: TGCGCCAGCATTCAGGGTAGCAATCAGCCCCAGCATTTT; cdr3_aa: CASIQGSNQPQHF
v_call: TRBV10-3; d_call: TRBD2; j_call: TRBJ2-7; clone_size: many; cdr3_nt: TGTGCCATCAGGGATCCGGGACTAGCGGGCCCTTCCTACGAGCAGTACTTC; cdr3_aa: CAIRDPGLAGPSYEQYF
v_call: TRBV6-2/TRBV6-3; d_call: -; j_call: TRBJ2-5; clone_size: -; cdr3_nt: TGTGCCAGCACCGCCTGGGACGATGAGACCCAGTACTTC; cdr3_aa: CASTAWDDETQYF
v_call: TRBV7-9; d_call: TRBD1; j_call: TRBJ2-2; clone_size: -; cdr3_nt: TGTGCCAGCAGTTCGACAGGGGTTCCCGGGGAGCTGTTTTTT; cdr3_aa: CASSSTGVPGELFF
v_call: TRBV29-1; d_call: TRBD1; j_call: TRBJ1-1; clone_size: many; cdr3_nt: TGCAGCGTGGGACAGGGGGAGGACACTGAAGCTTTCTTT; cdr3_aa: CSVGQGEDTEAFF
v_call: TRBV28; d_call: -; j_call: TRBJ2-2; clone_size: few; cdr3_nt: TGTGCCAGCAGTTTGAGGTTGGCCGGCGACACCGGGGAGCTGTTTTTT; cdr3_aa: CASSLRLAGDTGELFF
v_call: TRBV3-1; d_call: TRBD2; j_call: TRBJ2-2; clone_size: few; cdr3_nt: TGTGCCAGCAGCCCCCTTCGGGAGGCCCCTGCCGGGGAGCTGTTTTTT; cdr3_aa: CASSPLREAPAGELFF
v_call: TRBV20-1; d_call: -; j_call: TRBJ2-3; clone_size: many; cdr3_nt: TGCAGTGCTACTTTTAGAGGAGATACGCAGTATTTT; cdr3_aa: CSATFRGDTQYF
v_call: TRBV7-9; d_call: TRBD1; j_call: TRBJ2-7; clone_size: -; cdr3_nt: TGTGCCAGCAGCTCCCCCGACAGGGGCGAGCAGTACTTC; cdr3_aa: CASSSPDRGEQYF
v_call: TRBV5-6; d_call: -; j_call: TRBJ2-5; clone_size: few; cdr3_nt: TGTGCCAGCAGCTTGTCCCCTGGCAGGGACCAAGAGACCCAGTACTTC; cdr3_aa: CASSLSPGRDQETQYF
v_call: TRBV9; d_call: -; j_call: TRBJ2-5; clone_size: -; cdr3_nt: TGTGCCAGCAGCGTAGGTGGAGAGACCCAGTACTTC; cdr3_aa: CASSVGGETQYF
v_call: TRBV2; d_call: -; j_call: TRBJ2-3; clone_size: few; cdr3_nt: TGTGCCACCAATAATGAATACACAGATACGCAGTATTTT; cdr3_aa: CATNNEYTDTQYF
v_call: TRBV7-2; d_call: TRBD1; j_call: TRBJ2-2; clone_size: many; cdr3_nt: TGTGCCAGCAGCTGGTGGACAGGGAACACCGGGGAGCTGTTTTTT; cdr3_aa: CASSWWTGNTGELFF
v_call: TRBV5-1; d_call: -; j_call: TRBJ2-3; clone_size: -; cdr3_nt: TGCGCCAGCAGCCGAGAATGGGCAGATACGCAGTATTTT; cdr3_aa: CASSREWADTQYF
v_call: TRBV7-2; d_call: TRBD2; j_call: TRBJ2-5; clone_size: once; cdr3_nt: TGTGCCAGCAGCTTATATCGGGGGGAACAAGAGACCCAGTACTTC; cdr3_aa: CASSLYRGEQETQYF
v_call: TRBV7-2; d_call: -; j_call: TRBJ2-7; clone_size: many; cdr3_nt: TGTGCCAGCAGCTTCCGACACGAGCAGTACTTC; cdr3_aa: CASSFRHEQYF
v_call: TRBV7-9; d_call: -; j_call: TRBJ1-1; clone_size: -; cdr3_nt: TGTGCCAGCAGCTTACAGGGAGAATGGAACACTGAAGCTTTCTTT; cdr3_aa: CASSLQGEWNTEAFF
v_call: TRBV4-2; d_call: TRBD2; j_call: TRBJ2-1; clone_size: many; cdr3_nt: TGTGCCAGCAGCCAAGCTAATGTGGCTAGCGGGAGAAGGCCAAATGAGCAGTTCTTC; cdr3_aa: CASSQANVASGRRPNEQFF
v_call: TRBV19; d_call: -; j_call: TRBJ2-5; clone_size: few; cdr3_nt: TGTGCCAGTAGTATAAGGCGGGACGCGACTTCGCAGGGGACCCAGTACTTC; cdr3_aa: CASSIRRDATSQGTQYF
v_call: TRBV7-9; d_call: -; j_call: TRBJ2-3; clone_size: -; cdr3_nt: TGTGCCAGCAGCTTAGCGGCGGTGGCGGAGGGACTCACAGATACGCAGTATTTT; cdr3_aa: CASSLAAVAEGLTDTQYF
v_call: TRBV12-3/TRBV12-4; d_call: -; j_call: TRBJ1-5; clone_size: few; cdr3_nt: TGTGCCAGCAGTTTAGGGACAGCTCTTAGCAATCAGCCCCAGCATTTT; cdr3_aa: CASSLGTALSNQPQHF
v_call: TRBV2; d_call: -; j_call: TRBJ1-3; clone_size: few; cdr3_nt: TGTGCCAGCAGTGAAGCTACGGGGTCCTCTGGAAACACCATATATTTT; cdr3_aa: CASSEATGSSGNTIYF
v_call: TRBV12-3/TRBV12-4; d_call: -; j_call: TRBJ2-7; clone_size: -; cdr3_nt: TGTGCCAGCCGGGGGTCCCCCTACGAGCAGTACTTC; cdr3_aa: CASRGSPYEQYF
v_call: TRBV5-1; d_call: -; j_call: TRBJ2-1; clone_size: few; cdr3_nt: TGCGCCAGCAGCTTGGGCCCGGGAAATACGGTCTACAATGAGCAGTTCTTC; cdr3_aa: CASSLGPGNTVYNEQFF
v_call: TRBV27; d_call: -; j_call: TRBJ2-5; clone_size: -; cdr3_nt: TGTGCCAGCAGTTTATCGCGGGGCGGGCCCCAGTACTTC; cdr3_aa: CASSLSRGGPQYF
v_call: TRBV18; d_call: -; j_call: TRBJ1-3; clone_size: many; cdr3_nt: TGTGCCAGCTCACCACCGCGGGGTAGTGGAAACACCATATATTTT; cdr3_aa: CASSPPRGSGNTIYF
v_call: TRBV5-5; d_call: TRBD1; j_call: TRBJ2-7; clone_size: -; cdr3_nt: TGTGCCAGCAACCCATTTGGGACAGGGGATGTAGAGCAGTACTTC; cdr3_aa: CASNPFGTGDVEQYF
v_call: TRBV2; d_call: -; j_call: TRBJ1-1; clone_size: few; cdr3_nt: TGTGCCAGCAGTGACACCATGAACACTGAAGCTTTCTTT; cdr3_aa: CASSDTMNTEAFF
v_call: TRBV20-1; d_call: -; j_call: TRBJ2-3; clone_size: few; cdr3_nt: TGCAGTGCTAGCGCAGACAGGTTGAGCACAGATACGCAGTATTTT; cdr3_aa: CSASADRLSTDTQYF
v_call: TRBV20-1; d_call: TRBD1; j_call: TRBJ2-5; clone_size: many; cdr3_nt: TGCAGTGCTAGAAAGAGACAGGGGATTTTAGGGACCCAGTACTTC; cdr3_aa: CSARKRQGILGTQYF
v_call: TRBV3-1; d_call: TRBD2; j_call: TRBJ2-1; clone_size: -; cdr3_nt: TGTGCCAGCAGCCAAGATGGAATAGCGGGAGATAAAGGTGAGCAGTTCTTC; cdr3_aa: CASSQDGIAGDKGEQFF
v_call: TRBV7-2; d_call: TRBD2; j_call: TRBJ2-7; clone_size: few; cdr3_nt: TGTGCCAGCAGCCAGAGGACTAGCGGGAGAGCCGAGCAGTACTTC; cdr3_aa: CASSQRTSGRAEQYF
v_call: TRBV28; d_call: -; j_call: TRBJ1-3; clone_size: -; cdr3_nt: TGTGCCAGCAGCCCTACTTACTCTGGAAACACCATATATTTT; cdr3_aa: CASSPTYSGNTIYF
v_call: TRBV19; d_call: TRBD1; j_call: TRBJ1-2; clone_size: -; cdr3_nt: TGTGCCAGTAGGGACAGGGGTTATTCCCTGGCTGGCTACACCTTC; cdr3_aa: CASRDRGYSLAGYTF
v_call: TRBV28; d_call: -; j_call: TRBJ2-2; clone_size: many; cdr3_nt: TGTGCCAGCAGTAAGGTAGAGACGCTATCGAACACCGGGGAGCTGTTTTTT; cdr3_aa: CASSKVETLSNTGELFF
v_call: TRBV7-6; d_call: -; j_call: TRBJ2-7; clone_size: few; cdr3_nt: TGTGCCAGCAAAGCCATGGCCGGGGAGAGCTCCTACGAGCAGTACTTC; cdr3_aa: CASKAMAGESSYEQYF
v_call: TRBV29-1; d_call: TRBD2; j_call: TRBJ2-1; clone_size: -; cdr3_nt: TGCAGCGTTGTAGCGGGAGTGACTGAGCAGTTCTTC; cdr3_aa: CSVVAGVTEQFF